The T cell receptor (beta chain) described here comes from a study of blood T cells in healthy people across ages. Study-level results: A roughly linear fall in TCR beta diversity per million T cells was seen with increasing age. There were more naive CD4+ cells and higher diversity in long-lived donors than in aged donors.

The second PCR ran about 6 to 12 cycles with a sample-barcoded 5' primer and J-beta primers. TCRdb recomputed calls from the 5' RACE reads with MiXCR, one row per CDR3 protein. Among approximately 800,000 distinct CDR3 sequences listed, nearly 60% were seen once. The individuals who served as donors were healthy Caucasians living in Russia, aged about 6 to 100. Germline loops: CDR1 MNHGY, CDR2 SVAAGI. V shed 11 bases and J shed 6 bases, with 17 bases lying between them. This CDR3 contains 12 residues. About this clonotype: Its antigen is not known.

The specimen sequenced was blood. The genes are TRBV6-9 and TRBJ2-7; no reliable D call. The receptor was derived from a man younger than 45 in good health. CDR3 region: CACGSLTIEQYF. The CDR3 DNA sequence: TGTGCCTGTGGTAGTTTAACCATCGAGCAGTACTTC.